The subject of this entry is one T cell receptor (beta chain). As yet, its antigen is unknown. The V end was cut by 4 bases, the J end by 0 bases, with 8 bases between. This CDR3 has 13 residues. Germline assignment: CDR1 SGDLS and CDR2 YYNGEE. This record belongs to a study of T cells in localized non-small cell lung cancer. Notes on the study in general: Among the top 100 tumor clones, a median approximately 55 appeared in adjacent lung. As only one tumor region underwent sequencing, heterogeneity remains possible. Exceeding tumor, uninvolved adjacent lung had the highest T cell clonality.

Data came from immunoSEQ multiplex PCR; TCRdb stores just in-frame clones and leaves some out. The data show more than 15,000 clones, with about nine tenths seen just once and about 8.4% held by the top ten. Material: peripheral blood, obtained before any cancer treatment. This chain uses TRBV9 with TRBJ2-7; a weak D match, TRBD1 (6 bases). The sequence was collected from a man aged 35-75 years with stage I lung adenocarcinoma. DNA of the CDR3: TGTGCCAGCAGCAAGGACAGCTCCTACGAGCAGTACTTC. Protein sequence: CASSKDSSYEQYF. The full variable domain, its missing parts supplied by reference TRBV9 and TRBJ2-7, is DSGVTQTPKHLITATGQRVTLRCSPRSGDLSVYWYQQSLDQGLQFLIQYYNGEERAKGNILERFSAQQFPDLHSELNLSSLELGDSALYFCASSKDSSYEQYFGPGTRLTVT.